Below are 3 T cell receptor beta chains sequenced from a single sample in a study of vaccination and CD4 T cells after COVID-19. Once obtained from cultured CD4+ T cells, the DNA was sequenced using the Oncomine TCR Beta short-read assay. Genomic DNA was taken out of cultured CD4+ T cells by extraction. Each CDR3 protein is one row after TCRdb ran MiXCR on the PCR reads. The repertoire includes more than 10,000 distinct CDR3 sequences, about a third of them detected once, and 11% to 15% sits in the top ten. Their recognized antigens are unknown. The treatment is: approximately 11-day PBMC culture with coronavirus spike peptide pools or control peptides (ViraFEST assay). The unexposed donor's CD4+ T cells were collected before the COVID-19 pandemic (2011-2018). Sequenced input: CD4+ T cells from blood, cultured in vitro. The source of these receptors is a human donor in good health.

V gene TRBV6-1 combines with J gene TRBJ2-6; TRBD1 aligns across 9 bases. V dropped 3 bases and J dropped 0; count of bases not matched to a gene: 3. CDR1 MNHNS and CDR2 SASEGT come from the germline V gene. The CDR3 is 17 residues long. CDR3 bases: TGTGCCAGCAGTGATGGGACAGGGTCCTCTGGGGCCAACGTCCTGACTTTC. It yields the protein CASSDGTGSSGANVLTF.

This clonotype was seen a few times. The chain links TRBV28 to TRBJ1-2, with 9 positions matching TRBD1. Germline V lookup: CDR1 MDHEN, CDR2 SYDVKM. The junction had 7 bases not matched to a gene; V was cut back by 3 bases and J by 5 bases. The CDR3 is made up of 15 amino acids. The CDR3 DNA reads TGTGCCAGCAGTTTGAGGGACAGGGTAGATTATGGCTACACCTTC. It yields the protein CASSLRDRVDYGYTF.

The chain uses TRBV5-6 and TRBJ2-7; D tentatively fits TRBD1 or TRBD2 (7 bases each). The CDR3 is 15 residues long. The germline V gene has CDR1 SGHDT and CDR2 YYEEEE. Trimming left V 2 bases short and J 3 bases short, with 15 bases between. The CDR3 sequence is CASSLLQGGVYEQYF. DNA of the CDR3: TGTGCCAGCAGCTTACTCCAGGGGGGGGTCTACGAGCAGTACTTC.